One sample yielded the 15 T cell receptor beta chains listed below, sequenced in a study of cytomegalovirus exposure and HLA in healthy donors. PCR amplification relied on 60 Vbeta primers (plus 13 Jbeta primers). Libraries were prepared by immunoSEQ multiplex PCR; TCRdb keeps only in-frame clonotypes and omits some of them. The table records under 200,000 clones, roughly 77% of them present only once. The sequencing sample was made of PBMCs. The receptors originated from a male donor in good health and CMV-seropositive.

This chain joins TRBV27 and TRBJ2-1, with 7 positions matching TRBD1. J was trimmed by 13 bases and V by 3 bases; bases with no gene match: 9. The length of the CDR3 is 13 residues. Germline CDR1 MNHEY, CDR2 SMNVEV (reference sequence). CDR3 loop: CASSFSRTGYQFF. The CDR3 DNA is TGTGCCAGCAGTTTTTCCCGGACAGGTTACCAGTTCTTC.

V and J are TRBV5-6 and TRBJ1-2; 7 bases fit TRBD1. The CDR3 has 17 amino acids. Germline lookup yields CDR1 SGHDT and CDR2 YYEEEE. V gave up 7 bases and J gave up 0 bases; unmatched junction bases: 15. CDR3 coding DNA: TGTGCCAGCCTCCAGCGAAGACAGGGCCGTGCTAACTATGGCTACACCTTC. It translates to CASLQRRQGRANYGYTF.

V usage is TRBV19 and J usage is TRBJ1-1; 7 bases fit TRBD1. The CDR3 sequence is 11 residues long. Unmatched junction bases numbered 3, after V lost 8 bases and J lost 6 bases. From germline, CDR1 is LNHDA and CDR2 SQIVND (reference sequence). The CDR3 reads CASRTGAEAFF. The CDR3 DNA reads TGTGCCAGTCGGACAGGCGCTGAAGCTTTCTTT.

This clone was found once. The chain employs TRBV5-1 and TRBJ2-1; D might be TRBD2 (5 bases). The CDR3 has 15 residues. CDR1 SGHRS and CDR2 YFSETQ come from the germline V gene. The V end was cut by 0 bases, the J end by 7 bases, with 14 bases between. This CDR3 is CASSLVPGSINEQFF. CDR3 bases: TGCGCCAGCAGCTTGGTCCCGGGGAGTATAAATGAGCAGTTCTTC.

This rearrangement joins TRBV7-9 to TRBJ1-3, with D unclear. V was trimmed by 0 bases and J by 1 base, leaving 7 bases between them. There are 15 residues in the CDR3. Germline values: CDR1 SEHNR, CDR2 FQNEAQ (reference sequence). The CDR3 here is CASSLAFASGNTIYF. CDR3 DNA: TGTGCCAGCAGCTTAGCTTTCGCGTCTGGAAACACCATATATTTT.

The rearrangement links TRBV7-2 to TRBJ1-1, with 10 nucleotides matching TRBD1. With V trimmed by 4 bases and J by 1 base, 3 bases remained unmatched. Germline V gene lookup returns CDR1 SGHTA and CDR2 FQGNSA. The CDR3 has 15 residues. The CDR3: CASSSRDRGNTEAFF. The CDR3 region has the DNA TGTGCCAGCAGCTCCCGGGACAGGGGGAACACTGAAGCTTTCTTT.

CDR3 region: CASSQRVLNYGYTF. CDR3 DNA: TGTGCCAGCAGCCAGAGGGTGCTTAACTATGGCTACACCTTC. The chain couples TRBV4-2 to TRBJ1-2; D remains ambiguous. CDR1 LGHNA and CDR2 YNFKEQ come from the germline V gene. The CDR3 contains 14 residues. Trimming left V 3 bases short and J 1 base short, with 9 bases between.

The chain is built from TRBV10-3 and TRBJ2-3; 7 bases agree with TRBD1. After removal of 6 bases from V and 3 bases from J, the junction contained 9 bases not matched to a gene. CDR1 is ENHRY and CDR2 is SYGVKD in the germline V gene. This CDR3 comprises 15 residues. DNA for the CDR3: TGTGCCATCAGATTCGCCGGGACAGCGACAGATACGCAGTATTTT. Translated: CAIRFAGTATDTQYF.

This clone came up once. The chain is built from TRBV7-3 and TRBJ1-6; possible D gene TRBD1, 5 bases. CDR1 and CDR2 from the germline V gene are SGHTA and FQGTGA. The CDR3 is 15 residues long. With 5 bases removed from V and 5 bases from J, the gap between germline ends came to 13 bases. DNA for the CDR3: TGTGCCAGCAGCGATGCGGGACGGAATAATTCACCCCTCCACTTT. It specifies CASSDAGRNNSPLHF.

The chain carries TRBV25-1 and TRBJ1-2, with 7 bases lining up with TRBD1. CDR1 is MGHDK and CDR2 is SYGVNS in the germline V gene. J gave up 11 bases and V 1 base, and 7 bases lay outside the gene matches. The CDR3 runs to 13 residues. CDR3: CASSELLDRAYTF. The CDR3 coding sequence is TGTGCCAGCAGTGAATTACTCGACAGGGCGTACACCTTC.

This clone was recorded once. The chain links TRBV30 to TRBJ2-1, with 9 positions matching TRBD2. Germline CDR1 GTSNPN, CDR2 SVGIG (reference sequence). The CDR3 runs 15 residues. After removal of 3 bases from V and 6 bases from J, the junction contained 9 bases not matched to a gene. The CDR3, as DNA: TGTGCCTGGAGACATAGCGGGGGAGGGGTCAATGAGCAGTTCTTC. Translating it yields CAWRHSGGGVNEQFF. Complete variable domain (other parts from reference TRBV30 and TRBJ2-1): SQTIHQWPATLVQPVGSPLSLECTVEGTSNPNLYWYRQAAGRGLQLLFYSVGIGQISSEVPQNLSASRPQDRQFILSSKKLLLSDSGFYLCAWRHSGGGVNEQFFGPGTRLTVL.

This chain links TRBV9 with TRBJ2-7; 9 bases are shared with TRBD1. Germline CDR1 and CDR2: SGDLS and YYNGEE. Trimming removed 4 bases from V and 7 bases from J; junction bases left unmatched: 9. CDR3 length: 14 residues. CDR3 sequence: CASSTTGGLGEQYF. CDR3 nucleotides: TGTGCCAGCAGCACGACAGGGGGGTTGGGGGAGCAGTACTTC.

The rearrangement joins TRBV27 to TRBJ2-2, with a weak D call TRBD1 (5 bases). The V and J ends lost 1 base and 7 bases respectively, with 7 bases between them. Germline V lookup: CDR1 MNHEY, CDR2 SMNVEV (reference sequence). This CDR3 spans 13 amino acids. CDR3 protein: CASSLWGSGELFF. The CDR3 region has the DNA TGTGCCAGCAGTTTATGGGGCAGCGGGGAGCTGTTTTTT.

J is TRBJ1-6 and V is TRBV4-3, with a tentative D call TRBD1 (6 bases). CDR3 length: 14 amino acids. The V end lost 4 bases, the J end lost 5 bases, and 9 bases lay between the germline ends. Germline lookup yields CDR1 LGHNA and CDR2 YSLEER. The CDR3 DNA reads as TGCGCCAGCAGCCGGACAGTTAATAATTCACCCCTCCACTTT. It encodes CASSRTVNNSPLHF.

This chain links TRBV18 with TRBJ2-2, with 8 positions matching TRBD1. The germline V gene has CDR1 KGHSH and CDR2 LQKENI. V was clipped by 3 bases and J by 6 bases; unmatched bases: 6. The CDR3 covers 15 residues. The CDR3 nucleotides read TGTGCCAGCTCACCCCTGGACAGGGACCCCGGGGAGCTGTTTTTT. It encodes CASSPLDRDPGELFF. Full variable domain (remainder filled in from reference TRBV18 and TRBJ2-2): NAGVMQNPRHLVRRRGQEARLRCSPMKGHSHVYWYRQLPEEGLKFMVYLQKENIIDESGMPKERFSAEFPKEGPSILRIQQVVRGDSAAYFCASSPLDRDPGELFFGEGSRLTVL.